Here is one T cell receptor beta chain with its context. This sample was included in a study of blood T cell repertoires in COVID-19. About the research overall: Samples representing acute and convalescent COVID-19 were sourced from the United States, Italy and Spain. PBMCs, B-cell-depleted T cells, or T cells were the source of the cDNA or gDNA that made up the material.

Per the study methods: Reference gene primer amplification yielded estimated nucleated cell counts. Clones were sequenced by immunoSEQ multiplex PCR, and TCRdb holds only the in-frame ones, with some missing. V and J calls and clone size follow that table, whereas D and trimming were derived from the DNA. This table holds around 260,000 clones, roughly 84% found once. The CDR3 is made up of 14 amino acids. The ends were cut back, 3 bases at V and 4 bases at J, with 8 bases in the middle. Germline values: CDR1 SGHRS, CDR2 YFSETQ. The sequenced sample consisted of peripheral blood. This clonotype originated in a man aged 55 to 70 with acute or convalescent COVID-19. The chain has TRBV5-1 and TRBJ1-6, with D perhaps matching TRBD1 (6 bases). For the CDR3, the DNA is TGCGCCAGCAGCTCGGACAGTTATAATTCACCCCTCCACTTT. It translates to CASSSDSYNSPLHF.